The next 12 T cell receptor beta chains were all read from a single sample in a study of early stage breast cancer tumors. Profiled with immunoSEQ multiplex PCR; TCRdb holds only in-frame clones, not every one. The data show about 14,000 clones, 70% to 80% seen once. The sample comprised normal breast tissue next to the tumor. Receptors originate from a person aged 45-60 years with breast cancer.

The V gene is TRBV11-3, the J gene TRBJ2-7; TRBD2 aligns across 7 bases. Trimming cost V 2 bases and J 5 bases; bases outside gene matches: 3. This CDR3 is 13 amino acids long. The germline V gene has CDR1 SGHNT and CDR2 YENEEA. CDR3 sequence reads: CASSLWEGNEQYF. The CDR3 DNA reads as TGTGCCAGCAGCTTATGGGAGGGCAACGAGCAGTACTTC.

The rearrangement joins TRBV18 to TRBJ1-6, with TRBD1 as a possible D gene (5 bases). This CDR3 contains 16 residues. Trimming pared 5 bases from V and 7 bases from J, leaving 18 bases between. Germline V gives CDR1 KGHSH, CDR2 LQKENI. The CDR3 protein is CASSYNSGRENSPLHF. In DNA, the CDR3 is TGTGCCAGCTCATATAACTCGGGACGGGAAAATTCACCCCTCCACTTT.

In DNA form, the CDR3 reads TGTGCCAGTAGTATTCTCGGGACAGGGGATGAAAAACTGTTTTTT. Amino acid sequence: CASSILGTGDEKLFF. The chain employs TRBV19 and TRBJ1-4, with TRBD1 matching over 10 bases. This CDR3 region has 15 residues. Germline V gene sequence: CDR1 LNHDA, CDR2 SQIVND (reference sequence). J lost 6 bases, V lost 3 bases, and 4 bases had no gene match.

The V call is TRBV25-1, the J call TRBJ2-7; possible D gene TRBD2, 5 bases. Germline CDR1 reads MGHDK; CDR2 reads SYGVNS. The CDR3 covers 15 residues. V was clipped by 3 bases and J by 6 bases, with 18 bases between them. CDR3 coding DNA: TGTGCCAGCAGTGACTTTTTTTTGAGCGGCGGCGAGCAGTACTTC. Protein sequence: CASSDFFLSGGEQYF.

The sample holds a few counts of this clone. The V and J genes are TRBV2 and TRBJ1-6; D may be TRBD1 (5 bases). Germline V lookup: CDR1 SNHLY, CDR2 FYNNEI. The V and J ends lost 11 bases and 8 bases respectively, with 22 bases between them. This CDR3 has 15 amino acids. CDR3 bases: TGTGCCGGACGAGCATGGGACGGATCTCATTCACCCCTCCACTTT. Translation: CAGRAWDGSHSPLHF.

This clone was seen a handful of times. The chain is built from TRBV10-1 and TRBJ1-2; 7 positions agree with TRBD1. Per the germline V gene, CDR1 is WNHNN and CDR2 is SYGVQD (reference sequence). V trimming: 3 bases; J trimming: 3 bases; junction bases outside the gene matches: 16. The CDR3 totals 18 residues. The CDR3 region is CASSESRQGPQVDYGYTF. In nucleotides, the CDR3 is TGCGCCAGCAGTGAATCGCGACAGGGACCACAGGTTGACTATGGCTACACCTTC.

This clone was detected a few times. Other DNA sequences in this specimen translate into the identical CDR3. The V gene is TRBV19, the J gene TRBJ1-1; D is unresolved. Trimming removed 7 bases at V and 1 base at J, with 7 bases between. The germline CDR1 and CDR2 sequences are LNHDA and SQIVND (reference sequence). There are 12 residues in the CDR3. The CDR3 here is CASKGGNTEAFF. CDR3 in DNA: TGTGCCAGTAAAGGTGGGAACACTGAAGCTTTCTTT.

The chain is built from TRBV5-6 and TRBJ2-1, with D perhaps given as TRBD1 or TRBD2 (5 bases each). Germline assignment: CDR1 SGHDT and CDR2 YYEEEE. The V end lost 4 bases, the J end lost 5 bases, and 13 bases lay between the germline ends. The CDR3 totals 14 residues. The CDR3 region is CASSNFRGHNEQFF. CDR3 nucleotides: TGTGCCAGCAGCAATTTCCGGGGCCACAATGAGCAGTTCTTC.

J is TRBJ2-2 and V is TRBV4-3, with D perhaps TRBD2 (5 bases). The V end was cut by 0 bases, the J end by 10 bases, with 12 bases between. In germline, CDR1 is LGHNA, CDR2 YSLEER. There are 14 residues in the CDR3. The CDR3 reads CASSQDYGGVELFF. DNA for the CDR3: TGCGCCAGCAGCCAAGATTACGGAGGAGTGGAGCTGTTTTTT.

The gene calls are TRBV18 and TRBJ2-7; 10 positions match TRBD2. The CDR3 is 16 residues long. Per the germline V gene, CDR1 is KGHSH and CDR2 is LQKENI. V gave up 4 bases and J gave up 0 bases; unmatched junction bases: 6. The CDR3 DNA is TGTGCCAGCTCACGCCTAGCGGGGGCCGCCTCCTACGAGCAGTACTTC. It translates to CASSRLAGAASYEQYF.

The rearrangement links TRBV7-8 to TRBJ2-7; 10 positions agree with TRBD1. The germline V gene has CDR1 SGHVS and CDR2 FQNEAQ. The CDR3 spans 15 residues. V trimming: 3 bases; J trimming: 5 bases; junction bases outside the gene matches: 7. For the CDR3, the DNA is TGTGCCAGCAGCTTTGTGGGACAGGGGTTCGACGAGCAGTACTTC. Residues: CASSFVGQGFDEQYF. The whole variable domain, filled in from reference TRBV7-8 and TRBJ2-7, reads GAGVSQSPRYKVAKRGQDVALRCDPISGHVSLFWYQQALGQGPEFLTYFQNEAQLDKSGLPSDRFFAERPEGSVSTLKIQRTQQEDSAVYLCASSFVGQGFDEQYFGPGTRLTVT.

The J gene is TRBJ1-2, the V gene TRBV20-1, with unresolved D. CDR1 and CDR2 (germline): DFQATT, SNEGSKA (reference sequence). The CDR3 consists of 11 residues. V gave up 3 bases and J gave up 7 bases, with 9 bases separating them. The chain's CDR3 is CSARREGGYTF. In nucleotides, the CDR3 is TGCAGTGCTAGGCGAGAGGGTGGCTACACCTTC.